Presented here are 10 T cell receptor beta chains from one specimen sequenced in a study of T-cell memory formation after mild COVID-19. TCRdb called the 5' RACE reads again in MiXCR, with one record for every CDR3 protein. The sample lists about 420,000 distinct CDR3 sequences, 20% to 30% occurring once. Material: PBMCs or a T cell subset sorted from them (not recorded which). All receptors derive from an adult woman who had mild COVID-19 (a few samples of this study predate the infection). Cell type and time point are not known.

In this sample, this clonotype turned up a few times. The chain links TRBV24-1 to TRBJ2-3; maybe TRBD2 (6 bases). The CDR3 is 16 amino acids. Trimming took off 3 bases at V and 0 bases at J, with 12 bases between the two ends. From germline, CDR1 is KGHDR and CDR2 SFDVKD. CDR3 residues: CATSDREGTSTDTQYF. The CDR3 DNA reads TGTGCCACCAGTGATCGAGAGGGGACTAGCACAGATACGCAGTATTTT.

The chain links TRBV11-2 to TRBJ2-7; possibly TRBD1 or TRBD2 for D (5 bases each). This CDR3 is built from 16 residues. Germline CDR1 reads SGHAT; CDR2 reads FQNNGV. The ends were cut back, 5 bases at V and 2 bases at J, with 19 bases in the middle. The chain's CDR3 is CASSPLEGHSTYEQYF. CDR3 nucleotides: TGTGCCAGCAGCCCCCTTGAGGGGCATTCGACCTACGAGCAGTACTTC. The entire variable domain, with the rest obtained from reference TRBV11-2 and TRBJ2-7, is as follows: EAGVAQSPRYKIIEKRQSVAFWCNPISGHATLYWYQQILGQGPKLLIQFQNNGVVDDSQLPKDRFSAERLKGVDSTLKIQPAKLEDSAVYLCASSPLEGHSTYEQYFGPGTRLTVT.

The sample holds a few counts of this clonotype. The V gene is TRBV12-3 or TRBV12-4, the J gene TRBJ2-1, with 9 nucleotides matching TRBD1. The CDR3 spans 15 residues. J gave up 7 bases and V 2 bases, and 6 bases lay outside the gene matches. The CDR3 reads CASSLIQGARNEQFF. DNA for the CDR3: TGTGCCAGCAGTTTAATACAGGGGGCGCGGAATGAGCAGTTCTTC.

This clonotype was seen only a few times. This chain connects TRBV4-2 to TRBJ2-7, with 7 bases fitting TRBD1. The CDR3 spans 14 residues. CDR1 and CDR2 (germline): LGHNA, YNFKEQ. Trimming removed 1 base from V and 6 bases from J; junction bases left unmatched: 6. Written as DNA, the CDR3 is TGTGCCAGCAGCCAAGTAGACAGGGAAGGCGAGCAGTACTTC. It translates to CASSQVDREGEQYF.

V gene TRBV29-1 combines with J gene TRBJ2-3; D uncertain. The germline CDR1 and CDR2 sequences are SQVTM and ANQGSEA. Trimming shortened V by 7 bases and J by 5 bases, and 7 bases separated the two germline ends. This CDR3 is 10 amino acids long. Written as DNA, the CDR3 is TGCAGCGCTCTACAAGATACGCAGTATTTT. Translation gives CSALQDTQYF.

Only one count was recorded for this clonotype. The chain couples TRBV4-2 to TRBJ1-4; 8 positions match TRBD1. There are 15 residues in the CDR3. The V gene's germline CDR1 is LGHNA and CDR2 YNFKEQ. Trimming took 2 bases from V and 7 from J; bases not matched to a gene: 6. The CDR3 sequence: CASSQRTGWGEKLFF. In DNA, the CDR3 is TGTGCCAGCAGCCAAAGGACAGGGTGGGGTGAAAAACTGTTTTTT.

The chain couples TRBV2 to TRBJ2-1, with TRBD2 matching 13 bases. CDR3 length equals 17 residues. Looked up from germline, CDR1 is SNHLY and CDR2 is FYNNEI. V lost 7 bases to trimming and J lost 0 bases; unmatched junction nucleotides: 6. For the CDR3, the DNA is TGTGCCAGCATTCCGGGACTAGCGGGGACCTCCTACAATGAGCAGTTCTTC. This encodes CASIPGLAGTSYNEQFF.

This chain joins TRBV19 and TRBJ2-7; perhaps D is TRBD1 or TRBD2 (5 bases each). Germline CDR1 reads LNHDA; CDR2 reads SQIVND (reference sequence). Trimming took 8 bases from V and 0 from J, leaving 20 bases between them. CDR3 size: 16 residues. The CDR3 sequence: CASRTTGTGGSYEQYF. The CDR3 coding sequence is TGTGCCAGTCGAACAACTGGGACGGGTGGCTCCTACGAGCAGTACTTC.

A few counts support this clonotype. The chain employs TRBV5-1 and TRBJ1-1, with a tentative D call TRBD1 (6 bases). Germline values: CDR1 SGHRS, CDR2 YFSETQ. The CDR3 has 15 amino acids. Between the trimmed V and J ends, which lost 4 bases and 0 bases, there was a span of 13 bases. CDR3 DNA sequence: TGCGCCAGCAGCCCGCCGGACAGCATGAACACTGAAGCTTTCTTT. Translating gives CASSPPDSMNTEAFF.

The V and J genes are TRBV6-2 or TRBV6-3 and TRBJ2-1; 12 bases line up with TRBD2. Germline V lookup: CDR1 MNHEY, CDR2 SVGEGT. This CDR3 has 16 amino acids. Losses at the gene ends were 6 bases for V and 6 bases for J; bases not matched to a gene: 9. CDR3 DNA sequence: TGTGCCAGCAGAAGCGGACTAGCGGGGTTCGGCAATGAGCAGTTCTTC. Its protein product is CASRSGLAGFGNEQFF.